Listed below are T cell receptor beta chains from one sample, sequenced in a study of identifying expanded T cells in peripheral blood. TCRdb keeps only in-frame clones here, not all; method: immunoSEQ multiplex PCR. The table has approximately 100,000 clones, approximately 89% seen once. Specimen: blood. These receptors originate from a person aged 18 to 75 in good health. The CDR3 runs from the conserved cysteine through the conserved F or W. The order of the fields is CDR3 DNA, CDR3 protein, J gene, CDR3 length, clone size, V gene, D gene. The D gene is left open where the match is weak. The size of a clone is reported for some rows only, either as once, few or many, or as a class for expanded clones.

DNA: TGTGCCAGCAGTGAATCCCTAAGCGAACAAGAGACCCAGTACTTC
CDR3: CASSESLSEQETQYF
J: TRBJ2-5
length: 15
size: .
V: TRBV2
D: .

DNA: TGTGCCAGCAGTTACGGAGACAGGTTCTACGAGCAGTACTTC
CDR3: CASSYGDRFYEQYF
J: TRBJ2-7
length: 14
size: .
V: TRBV6-5
D: .

DNA: TGTGCCAGCAGCTTTTATAGCAATCAGCCCCAGCATTTT
CDR3: CASSFYSNQPQHF
J: TRBJ1-5
length: 13
size: once
V: TRBV7-2
D: .

DNA: TGTGCCAGCCTCGGGGTGGGCGGGGGCACAGATACGCAGTATTTT
CDR3: CASLGVGGGTDTQYF
J: TRBJ2-3
length: 15
size: .
V: TRBV28
D: .

DNA: TGTGCCAGCAGCACGACAGGGTTCAATGAGCAGTTCTTC
CDR3: CASSTTGFNEQFF
J: TRBJ2-1
length: 13
size: .
V: TRBV7-9
D: TRBD1

DNA: TGTGCCAGCAGCTTCACCTCATTAGATACGCAGTATTTT
CDR3: CASSFTSLDTQYF
J: TRBJ2-3
length: 13
size: .
V: TRBV5-6
D: .

DNA: TGTGCCAGCAGTGAAGGGACAGGGAGGGCAGAGACCCAGTACTTC
CDR3: CASSEGTGRAETQYF
J: TRBJ2-5
length: 15
size: .
V: TRBV2
D: .

DNA: TGTGCCAGTAGTGTAATCCTCTCTGGGGCCAACGTCCTGACTTTC
CDR3: CASSVILSGANVLTF
J: TRBJ2-6
length: 15
size: .
V: TRBV19
D: .

DNA: TGTGCCAGCTCACCGGGACTTCCACCTTACAATGAGCAGTTCTTC
CDR3: CASSPGLPPYNEQFF
J: TRBJ2-1
length: 15
size: .
V: TRBV18
D: .

DNA: TGTGCCTGGAGTGTTGGGGGCGTGGGAAACACCATATATTTT
CDR3: CAWSVGGVGNTIYF
J: TRBJ1-3
length: 14
size: .
V: TRBV30
D: .

DNA: TGTGCCTGGAGTCCCCGGGCCGGGGAGACCCAGTACTTC
CDR3: CAWSPRAGETQYF
J: TRBJ2-5
length: 13
size: .
V: TRBV30
D: .

DNA: TGTGCCAGCAGTTTGCGGCTAGCGATGAGAGCCTACGAGCAGTACTTC
CDR3: CASSLRLAMRAYEQYF
J: TRBJ2-7
length: 16
size: .
V: TRBV28
D: .

DNA: TGTGCCAGCAGTTTAGGGACAGGGGGTGGCTACACCTTC
CDR3: CASSLGTGGGYTF
J: TRBJ1-2
length: 13
size: once
V: TRBV28
D: TRBD1

DNA: TGTGCCAGCAGCGGGACAGGGTACTACAATGAGCAGTTCTTC
CDR3: CASSGTGYYNEQFF
J: TRBJ2-1
length: 14
size: .
V: TRBV5-6
D: TRBD1

DNA: TGTGCCAGCAGCCGACTAGCGGAAGCCTCAGATACGCAGTATTTT
CDR3: CASSRLAEASDTQYF
J: TRBJ2-3
length: 15
size: once
V: TRBV6-1
D: TRBD2

DNA: TGTGCCATCAGGGCTCGCAGGGGCCTCACAGATACGCAGTATTTT
CDR3: CAIRARRGLTDTQYF
J: TRBJ2-3
length: 15
size: .
V: TRBV10-3
D: .

DNA: TGTGCCAGTAGTATAGAAGGGGGGTCTGGGGCCAACGTCCTGACTTTC
CDR3: CASSIEGGSGANVLTF
J: TRBJ2-6
length: 16
size: .
V: TRBV19
D: .

DNA: TGTGCCAGCAGCCGATATGGGCCCGGAGGGGTCGGGGAGCTGTTTTTT
CDR3: CASSRYGPGGVGELFF
J: TRBJ2-2
length: 16
size: .
V: TRBV28
D: .

DNA: TGCGCCAGCAGCTTGCAAGGGGAAGAGACCCAGTACTTC
CDR3: CASSLQGEETQYF
J: TRBJ2-5
length: 13
size: once
V: TRBV5-1
D: .

DNA: TGTGCCAGCAGTTTATCATCCAACTACGAGCAGTACTTC
CDR3: CASSLSSNYEQYF
J: TRBJ2-7
length: 13
size: .
V: TRBV27
D: .

DNA: TGTGCCAGCAGCTGGGACAGGACTTTTGAAGCTTTCTTT
CDR3: CASSWDRTFEAFF
J: TRBJ1-1
length: 13
size: .
V: TRBV7-2
D: TRBD1

DNA: TGTGCCAGCACCCCAGGGGTCAGCGGGGAGCTGTTTTTT
CDR3: CASTPGVSGELFF
J: TRBJ2-2
length: 13
size: .
V: TRBV7-6
D: .

DNA: TGTGCCAGCAGTCCCACAGGGGGCTGGATTGGCTACACCTTC
CDR3: CASSPTGGWIGYTF
J: TRBJ1-2
length: 14
size: .
V: TRBV5-4
D: TRBD1

DNA: TGTGCCAGCAGTGGATATTGGAGGGACAGGGGTAAAGATCAGCCCCAGCATTTT
CDR3: CASSGYWRDRGKDQPQHF
J: TRBJ1-5
length: 18
size: .
V: TRBV6-4
D: TRBD1

DNA: TGTGCCAGCAGGTCGAGTAACTACAATGAGCAGTTCTTC
CDR3: CASRSSNYNEQFF
J: TRBJ2-1
length: 13
size: .
V: TRBV7-3
D: .

DNA: TGTGCCATCAGTGAGCTCTACGAGCAGTACTTC
CDR3: CAISELYEQYF
J: TRBJ2-7
length: 11
size: .
V: TRBV10-3
D: .

DNA: TGCGCCAGCAGCTTCCAGGGGACCGGGGAGCTGTTTTTT
CDR3: CASSFQGTGELFF
J: TRBJ2-2
length: 13
size: .
V: TRBV5-1
D: .

DNA: TGCGCCAGCAGCCAAGATCGACGACTAGCGGGGTTCACAGATACGCAGTATTTT
CDR3: CASSQDRRLAGFTDTQYF
J: TRBJ2-3
length: 18
size: .
V: TRBV4-1
D: TRBD2

DNA: TGTGCCACCAGCAGAGCCCCCTGGAGAGAGTTGGTGGAGACCCAGTACTTC
CDR3: CATSRAPWRELVETQYF
J: TRBJ2-5
length: 17
size: .
V: TRBV15
D: .

DNA: TGTGCCTGGAGTAGGTCTAACACCGGGGAGCTGTTTTTT
CDR3: CAWSRSNTGELFF
J: TRBJ2-2
length: 13
size: .
V: TRBV30
D: .

DNA: TGTGCCAGCAGTGAAGGATTCACTCGCACAGATACGCAGTATTTT
CDR3: CASSEGFTRTDTQYF
J: TRBJ2-3
length: 15
size: .
V: TRBV6-1
D: .

DNA: TGTGCCAGCAGCGCCCCTGTGGCAGGGGATCACAATGAGCAGTTCTTC
CDR3: CASSAPVAGDHNEQFF
J: TRBJ2-1
length: 16
size: .
V: TRBV9
D: .

DNA: TGTGCCAGCAGCAGGGACAGGGATGAGCAGTACTTC
CDR3: CASSRDRDEQYF
J: TRBJ2-7
length: 12
size: .
V: TRBV5-6
D: TRBD1

DNA: TGTGCCAGCAGTGTGGACAGGGTGGGGACAGATACGCAGTATTTT
CDR3: CASSVDRVGTDTQYF
J: TRBJ2-3
length: 15
size: .
V: TRBV6-1
D: TRBD1

DNA: TGTGCCAGCAGCCGAGGACTAGGGAACACCATATATTTT
CDR3: CASSRGLGNTIYF
J: TRBJ1-3
length: 13
size: .
V: TRBV7-3
D: .

DNA: TGTGCCAGCTCACCACCTTCTGGGACGAGGAACACTGAAGCTTTCTTT
CDR3: CASSPPSGTRNTEAFF
J: TRBJ1-1
length: 16
size: .
V: TRBV18
D: .

DNA: TGCAGTGCTAGAAGCGGCAATGAGCAGTTCTTC
CDR3: CSARSGNEQFF
J: TRBJ2-1
length: 11
size: .
V: TRBV20-1
D: .

DNA: TGTGCCAGTAGTAATCGGGCCCGCGGGAACAATGAGCAGTTCTTC
CDR3: CASSNRARGNNEQFF
J: TRBJ2-1
length: 15
size: .
V: TRBV19
D: .

DNA: TGTGCCAGCAGCCCGATGTCAGGGGTCACCTATAATTCACCCCTCCACTTT
CDR3: CASSPMSGVTYNSPLHF
J: TRBJ1-6
length: 17
size: .
V: TRBV7-8
D: .

DNA: TGCGCCAGCAGTGAGTCCGGGGACAGCTCCTACGAGCAGTACTTC
CDR3: CASSESGDSSYEQYF
J: TRBJ2-7
length: 15
size: few
V: TRBV10-1
D: TRBD1

DNA: TGTGCCAGCTCACCACCTACAGAAACCTACGAGCAGTACTTC
CDR3: CASSPPTETYEQYF
J: TRBJ2-7
length: 14
size: .
V: TRBV18
D: .

DNA: TGTGCCAGCAGTTTCGGTCGGGGAGGGGGCACAGATACGCAGTATTTT
CDR3: CASSFGRGGGTDTQYF
J: TRBJ2-3
length: 16
size: few
V: TRBV6-4
D: TRBD2